These 4 T cell receptor beta chains share one sample of origin, sequenced in a study of technical replicates of blood from several donors. Some clones are missing from TCRdb's copy, which holds only in-frame ones; the method was immunoSEQ multiplex PCR. The table includes over 85,000 clones, around 94% detected once. Input material: T cells isolated from PBMCs. The receptors originated from a human donor in good health.

The rearrangement links TRBV6-6 to TRBJ1-5; 8 bases line up with TRBD1. Germline CDR1 MNHNY, CDR2 SVGAGI (reference sequence). V was clipped by 6 bases and J by 0 bases; unmatched bases: 4. The CDR3 loop spans 15 amino acids. CDR3 residues: CASRTGVYSNQPQHF. CDR3 in DNA: TGTGCCAGCAGGACAGGGGTTTATAGCAATCAGCCCCAGCATTTT.

CDR3 amino acids: CASSYRDSPGNTIYF. Written as DNA, the CDR3 is TGTGCCAGTAGCTACCGGGACAGCCCTGGAAACACCATATATTTT. The chain combines TRBV19 with TRBJ1-3; 7 nucleotides match TRBD1. This CDR3 comprises 15 residues. V dropped 6 bases and J dropped 2; count of bases not matched to a gene: 7. The germline V gene has CDR1 LNHDA and CDR2 SQIVND (reference sequence).

This clone appeared once. The chain couples TRBV28 to TRBJ2-7; 10 bases map to TRBD1. This CDR3 is 16 amino acids long. Trimming at V came to 5 bases and at J to 0 bases, leaving 7 bases not matched to a gene. Germline-derived CDR1 and CDR2 are MDHEN and SYDVKM. The chain's CDR3 is CASSLDRGQNSYEQYF. Written as DNA, the CDR3 is TGTGCCAGCAGTCTCGACAGGGGGCAGAACTCCTACGAGCAGTACTTC.

The V gene is TRBV2, the J gene TRBJ1-2; 11 bases are shared with TRBD1. Germline assignment: CDR1 SNHLY and CDR2 FYNNEI. Trimming cost V 6 bases and J 3 bases; bases outside gene matches: 3. The CDR3 is 14 residues long. The CDR3 loop reads CASRRTGGDYGYTF. CDR3 nucleotides: TGTGCCAGCAGACGGACAGGGGGCGACTATGGCTACACCTTC.